A single sample gave rise to the 28 T cell receptor beta chains below, sequenced in a study of cytomegalovirus exposure and HLA in healthy donors. PCR amplification relied on 60 Vbeta primers (plus 13 Jbeta primers). Produced via immunoSEQ multiplex PCR; TCRdb's table is partial and in-frame only. Here the sample spans about 67,000 clones, roughly nine tenths being singletons. Sequenced: PBMCs. Receptors were obtained from a woman under 40 in good health and CMV-seropositive.

The V gene is TRBV5-8, the J gene TRBJ1-1; D unclear. Per the germline V gene, CDR1 is SGHTS and CDR2 is YDEGEE. The CDR3 totals 15 residues. V lost 6 bases to trimming and J lost 1 base, with 16 bases between them. The DNA of the CDR3 is TGTGCCAGCACCCAGCCACTGACACCGAACACTGAAGCTTTCTTT. Translating it yields CASTQPLTPNTEAFF.

The J gene is TRBJ2-5, the V gene TRBV6-1; 11 positions match TRBD2. From germline, CDR1 is MNHNS and CDR2 SASEGT. The CDR3 totals 15 residues. With 4 bases clipped from V and 3 bases from J, the junction kept 4 bases outside the gene matches. The chain's CDR3 is CASSGTSGRKETQYF. CDR3 bases: TGTGCCAGCAGTGGCACTAGCGGGAGAAAAGAGACCCAGTACTTC.

This chain joins TRBV2 and TRBJ2-5, with D tentatively TRBD2 (5 bases). CDR1 is SNHLY and CDR2 is FYNNEI in the germline V gene. The CDR3 runs to 11 residues. Trimming cost V 10 bases and J 3 bases, with 9 bases left between them. The CDR3 protein is CATERKETQYF. CDR3 DNA: TGTGCCACGGAGCGGAAAGAGACCCAGTACTTC.

The CDR3 coding sequence is TGTGCCGGCCACAGGGGATTCTATGGCTACACCTTC. Translation gives CAGHRGFYGYTF. The gene calls are TRBV30 and TRBJ1-2, with 7 bases identical to TRBD1. Germline-derived CDR1 and CDR2 are GTSNPN and SVGIG (reference sequence). The CDR3 has 12 amino acids. The ends lost 8 bases at V and 4 bases at J; junction bases unmatched: 7.

J is TRBJ2-7 and V is TRBV27; D might be TRBD2 (6 bases). Trimming stripped 7 bases from V and 6 bases from J, with 13 bases between. Germline assignment: CDR1 MNHEY and CDR2 SMNVEV (reference sequence). This CDR3 is 12 amino acids long. DNA for the CDR3: TGTGCCAGCAATGGGAGGAGAGGCGAGCAGTACTTC. Translation: CASNGRRGEQYF.

This clone was seen once. The chain joins TRBV7-9 to TRBJ2-1; D is unresolved. From germline, CDR1 is SEHNR and CDR2 FQNEAQ (reference sequence). This CDR3 has 13 residues. V was trimmed by 5 bases and J by 2 bases, leaving 7 bases between them. CDR3: CASSPPAYNEQFF. Written as DNA, the CDR3 is TGTGCCAGCAGCCCTCCGGCCTACAATGAGCAGTTCTTC.

The rearrangement links TRBV28 to TRBJ1-3; 7 nucleotides line up with TRBD1. Germline CDR1 reads MDHEN; CDR2 reads SYDVKM. This CDR3 spans 16 amino acids. With V trimmed by 6 bases and J by 4 bases, 12 bases remained unmatched. CDR3 amino acids: CASSRLGQAVGNTIYF. CDR3 in DNA: TGTGCCAGCAGCCGACTAGGACAGGCTGTGGGAAACACCATATATTTT. The entire variable domain, with the rest obtained from reference TRBV28 and TRBJ1-3, is as follows: DVKVTQSSRYLVKRTGEKVFLECVQDMDHENMFWYRQDPGLGLRLIYFSYDVKMKEKGDIPEGYSVSREKKERFSLILESASTNQTSMYLCASSRLGQAVGNTIYFGEGSWLTVV.

This sequence joins TRBV19 and TRBJ2-3; 9 nucleotides align to TRBD2. CDR3 length equals 16 residues. The J segment lost 6 bases and the V segment lost 6 bases, leaving 13 bases of the junction unmatched. The germline CDR1 and CDR2 sequences are LNHDA and SQIVND (reference sequence). The CDR3 protein is CASSGGGRALGDTQYF. CDR3 nucleotides: TGTGCCAGTAGCGGGGGCGGGAGGGCCCTTGGGGATACGCAGTATTTT.

This chain uses TRBV19 with TRBJ1-5; 8 nucleotides agree with TRBD1. The CDR3 runs 17 residues. V lost 3 bases to trimming and J lost 4 bases; unmatched junction nucleotides: 11. Germline loops: CDR1 LNHDA, CDR2 SQIVND (reference sequence). Here the CDR3 reads CASSMGQGARGNQPQHF. The CDR3 region has the DNA TGTGCCAGTAGTATGGGCCAGGGGGCGCGAGGAAATCAGCCCCAGCATTTT.

V gene TRBV6-6 combines with J gene TRBJ1-5, with no clear D. This CDR3 comprises 13 residues. CDR1 and CDR2 (germline): MNHNY, SVGAGI (reference sequence). V lost 8 bases to trimming and J lost 7 bases, with 15 bases between them. CDR3 sequence (DNA): TGTGCCAGCCGGACGGGAGGTGCGCAGCCCCAGCATTTT. Its translation: CASRTGGAQPQHF.

The chain links TRBV5-6 to TRBJ2-7, with D hard to call. Germline CDR1 SGHDT, CDR2 YYEEEE. The CDR3 is 16 amino acids. Trimming took 1 base from V and 1 from J, leaving 15 bases between them. The CDR3 region is CASSLRITTRSYEQYF. The CDR3 region has the DNA TGTGCCAGCAGCTTGAGGATTACTACCCGATCCTACGAGCAGTACTTC.

The chain carries TRBV30 and TRBJ2-6, with D possibly being TRBD1 (6 bases). Germline V gene lookup returns CDR1 GTSNPN and CDR2 SVGIG (reference sequence). This CDR3 is 16 amino acids long. V lost 1 base and J 4 bases, leaving 14 bases between the germline ends. Here the CDR3 reads CAWSATGTTGANVLTF. CDR3 coding DNA: TGTGCCTGGAGTGCCACAGGGACAACCGGGGCCAACGTCCTGACTTTC.

The rearrangement joins TRBV2 to TRBJ1-1; D is unresolved. V was trimmed by 8 bases and J by 5 bases, leaving 9 bases between them. The CDR3 is 11 residues long. The V gene's germline CDR1 is SNHLY and CDR2 FYNNEI. The CDR3 DNA reads TGTGCCAGCGCGAGGGTGACTGAAGCTTTCTTT. It translates to CASARVTEAFF.

The rearrangement links TRBV27 to TRBJ1-1; 7 nucleotides align to TRBD1. The V and J ends lost 4 bases and 8 bases, in that order; junction bases with no gene match: 16. CDR3 length: 16 residues. Germline CDR1 MNHEY, CDR2 SMNVEV (reference sequence). CDR3 protein: CASSSYRGGGTREAFF. The CDR3 nucleotides are TGTGCCAGCAGTTCCTACAGGGGCGGTGGGACGAGAGAAGCTTTCTTT.

This chain connects TRBV4-2 to TRBJ2-3; TRBD2 matches at 7 bases. The V and J ends lost 1 base and 0 bases, in that order; junction bases with no gene match: 7. The V gene's germline CDR1 is LGHNA and CDR2 YNFKEQ. The CDR3 has 17 amino acids. The CDR3 DNA is TGTGCCAGCAGCCAAGGTACAGCGGGGTATAGCACAGATACGCAGTATTTT. It translates to CASSQGTAGYSTDTQYF.

The chain links TRBV2 to TRBJ1-2, with 7 bases that match TRBD1. The germline CDR1 and CDR2 sequences are SNHLY and FYNNEI. The CDR3 extends over 14 amino acids. V shed 7 bases, J shed 4 bases, and the junction held 9 bases outside the gene matches. CDR3 loop: CASNRDRSLYGYTF. In DNA, the CDR3 is TGTGCCAGCAACCGGGACAGATCTCTCTATGGCTACACCTTC. The full variable domain, with the rest looked up from reference TRBV2 and TRBJ1-2, is EPEVTQTPSHQVTQMGQEVILRCVPISNHLYFYWYRQILGQKVEFLVSFYNNEISEKSEIFDDQFSVERPDGSNFTLKIRSTKLEDSAMYFCASNRDRSLYGYTFGSGTRLTVV.

The chain combines TRBV29-1 with TRBJ2-3; D is perhaps TRBD2 (6 bases). V was cut by 5 bases and J by 2 bases, with 17 bases left in between. The germline V gene has CDR1 SQVTM and CDR2 ANQGSEA. CDR3 length: 15 amino acids. The CDR3 bases are TGCAGCGTTCGCGTAGGGGCGGGATTCACAGATACGCAGTATTTT. Its protein is CSVRVGAGFTDTQYF.

The genes are TRBV12-2 and TRBJ1-1; the D call of TRBD1 is as the table states it, not checked on the DNA. TRBV12-2 is termed a pseudogene. CDR3 length: 17 amino acids. The chain's CDR3 is CASRLAPAQGGNTEAFF. The DNA of the CDR3 is TGTGCAAGTCGCTTAGCCCCCGCCCAGGGCGGGAACACTGAAGCTTTCTTT.

This chain uses TRBV5-1 with TRBJ2-7, with 8 nucleotides matching TRBD2. The CDR3 runs 14 residues. Germline V lookup: CDR1 SGHRS, CDR2 YFSETQ. The V and J ends lost 4 bases and 4 bases, in that order; junction bases with no gene match: 7. CDR3 sequence reads: CASSVDSGIYEQYF. CDR3 DNA sequence: TGCGCCAGCAGCGTGGATAGCGGGATATACGAGCAGTACTTC.

V is TRBV7-9 and J is TRBJ2-5, with 8 bases aligning to TRBD1. This CDR3 has 14 amino acids. The germline gives CDR1 SEHNR, CDR2 FQNEAQ (reference sequence). With V trimmed by 3 bases and J by 5 bases, 5 bases remained unmatched. The CDR3 region is CASSFGRGQETQYF. DNA for the CDR3: TGTGCCAGCAGCTTTGGCAGGGGGCAGGAGACCCAGTACTTC. Full variable domain (outside the CDR3, taken from reference TRBV7-9 and TRBJ2-5): DTGVSQNPRHKITKRGQNVTFRCDPISEHNRLYWYRQTLGQGPEFLTYFQNEAQLEKSRLLSDRFSAERPKGSFSTLEIQRTEQGDSAMYLCASSFGRGQETQYFGPGTRLLVL.

The rearrangement joins TRBV6-1 to TRBJ1-2; no clear D gene. The CDR3 consists of 13 residues. V lost 2 bases and J lost 5, with 9 bases in between. Germline loops: CDR1 MNHNS, CDR2 SASEGT. The CDR3 DNA sequence: TGTGCCAGCAGTGAATCAACGCTATATGGCTACACCTTC. Its protein is CASSESTLYGYTF.

This clone was detected a few times. The rearrangement joins TRBV11-3 to TRBJ2-1, with D perhaps matching TRBD1 (5 bases). Germline loops: CDR1 SGHNT, CDR2 YENEEA. Trimming took 6 bases from V and 4 from J, leaving 7 bases between them. The CDR3 runs to 12 residues. This chain's CDR3 is CASSRQYNEQFF. As DNA, the CDR3 is TGTGCCAGCAGTCGACAGTACAATGAGCAGTTCTTC.

The CDR3, as DNA: TGTGCCTGGGGTACGGGACAGTCGGGCGAAAAACTGTTTTTT. Translation: CAWGTGQSGEKLFF. The chain links TRBV30 to TRBJ1-4, with 7 bases fitting TRBD1. This CDR3 is built from 14 residues. Germline CDR1 reads GTSNPN; CDR2 reads SVGIG (reference sequence). After removal of 5 bases from V and 8 bases from J, the junction contained 11 bases not matched to a gene.

V usage is TRBV5-1 and J usage is TRBJ2-3; D is uncertain. Germline assignment: CDR1 SGHRS and CDR2 YFSETQ. Deletions cut 0 bases from V and 3 bases from J, with 8 bases between. The CDR3 is made up of 14 amino acids. CDR3 loop: CASSLELSTDTQYF. The CDR3 DNA reads TGCGCCAGCAGCTTGGAACTTAGTACAGATACGCAGTATTTT.

The gene calls are TRBV2 and TRBJ1-4; possibly TRBD1 for D (5 bases). V shed 5 bases and J shed 7 bases, with 17 bases lying between them. The length of the CDR3 is 15 residues. The V gene's germline CDR1 is SNHLY and CDR2 FYNNEI. Here the CDR3 DNA reads TGTGCCAGCAGTCCTCAGTGGCTCCAGGGTGAAAAACTGTTTTTT. Encoded protein: CASSPQWLQGEKLFF.

This clone was counted only a few times. J is TRBJ2-7 and V is TRBV6-1; the D gene is possibly TRBD2 (6 bases). Germline CDR1 MNHNS, CDR2 SASEGT. The CDR3 is made up of 14 amino acids. Trimming removed 0 bases at V and 4 bases at J, with 10 bases between. The CDR3 region is CASSEAGGPYEQYF. CDR3 nucleotide sequence: TGTGCCAGCAGTGAAGCGGGAGGCCCATACGAGCAGTACTTC.

The CDR3, as DNA: TGTGCCAGCAGCTTAGCGCTAGCCGGCGGGGAGCTGTTTTTT. This gives the protein CASSLALAGGELFF. The V and J genes are TRBV7-2 and TRBJ2-2; perhaps TRBD2 as D (5 bases). The CDR3 contains 14 residues. Trimming took 0 bases from V and 7 from J, leaving 9 bases between them. In germline, CDR1 is SGHTA, CDR2 FQGNSA.

This chain connects TRBV6-1 to TRBJ2-5, with TRBD2 identical over 10 bases. The CDR3 contains 15 residues. J lost 5 bases, V lost 7 bases, and 10 bases had no gene match. Germline assignment: CDR1 MNHNS and CDR2 SASEGT. The CDR3 is CASTIAGGPQETQYF. CDR3 nucleotides: TGTGCCAGCACGATAGCGGGAGGACCTCAGGAGACCCAGTACTTC.